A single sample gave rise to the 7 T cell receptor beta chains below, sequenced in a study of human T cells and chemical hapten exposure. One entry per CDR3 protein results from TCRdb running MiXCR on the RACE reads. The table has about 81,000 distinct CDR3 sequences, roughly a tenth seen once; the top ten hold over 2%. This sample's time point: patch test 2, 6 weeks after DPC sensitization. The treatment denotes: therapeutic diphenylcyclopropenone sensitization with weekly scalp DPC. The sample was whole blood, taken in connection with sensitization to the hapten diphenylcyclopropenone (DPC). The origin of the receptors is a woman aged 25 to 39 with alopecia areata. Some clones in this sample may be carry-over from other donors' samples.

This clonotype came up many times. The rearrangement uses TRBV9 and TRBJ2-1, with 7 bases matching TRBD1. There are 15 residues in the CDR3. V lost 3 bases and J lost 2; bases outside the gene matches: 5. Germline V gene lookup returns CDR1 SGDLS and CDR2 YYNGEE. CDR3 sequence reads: CASSATGYPYNEQFF. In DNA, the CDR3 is TGTGCCAGCAGCGCGACAGGGTACCCCTACAATGAGCAGTTCTTC.

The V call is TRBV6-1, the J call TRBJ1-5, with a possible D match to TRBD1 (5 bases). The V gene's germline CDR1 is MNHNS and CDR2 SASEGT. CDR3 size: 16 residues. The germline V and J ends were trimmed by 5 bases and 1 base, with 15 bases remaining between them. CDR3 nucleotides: TGTGCCAGCAGTCCTCGGGCGGCAGGGAGCAATCAGCCCCAGCATTTT. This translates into CASSPRAAGSNQPQHF.

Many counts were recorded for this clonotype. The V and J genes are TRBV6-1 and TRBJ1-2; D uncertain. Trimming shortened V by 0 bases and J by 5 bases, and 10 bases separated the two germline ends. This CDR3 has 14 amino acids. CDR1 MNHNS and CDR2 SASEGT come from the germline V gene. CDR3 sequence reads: CASSEAKGRYGYTF. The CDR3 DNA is TGTGCCAGCAGTGAAGCGAAGGGAAGATATGGCTACACCTTC.

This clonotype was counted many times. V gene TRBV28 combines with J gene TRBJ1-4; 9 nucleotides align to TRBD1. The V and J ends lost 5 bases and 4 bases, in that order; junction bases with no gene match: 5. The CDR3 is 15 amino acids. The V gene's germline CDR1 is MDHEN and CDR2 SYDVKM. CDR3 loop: CASSNPGQGNEKLFF. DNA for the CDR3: TGTGCCAGCAGTAACCCGGGACAGGGTAATGAAAAACTGTTTTTT.

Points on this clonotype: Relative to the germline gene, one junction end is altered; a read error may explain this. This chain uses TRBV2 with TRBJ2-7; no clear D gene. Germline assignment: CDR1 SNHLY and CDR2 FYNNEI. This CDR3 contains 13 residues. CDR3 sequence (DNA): TGTGCCAGCAGGACCGACCCGACCTACGAGCAGCACTTC. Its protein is CASRTDPTYEQHF. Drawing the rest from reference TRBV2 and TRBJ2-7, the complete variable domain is EPEVTQTPSHQVTQMGQEVILRCVPISNHLYFYWYRQILGQKVEFLVSFYNNEISEKSEIFDDQFSVERPDGSNFTLKIRSTKLEDSAMYFCASRTDPTYEQHFGPGTRLTVT.

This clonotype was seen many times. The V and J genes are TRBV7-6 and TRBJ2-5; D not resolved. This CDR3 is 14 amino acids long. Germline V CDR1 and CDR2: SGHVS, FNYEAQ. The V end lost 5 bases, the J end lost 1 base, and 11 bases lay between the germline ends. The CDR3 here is CASSPQPIQETQYF. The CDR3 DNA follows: TGTGCCAGCAGCCCTCAGCCTATCCAAGAGACCCAGTACTTC.

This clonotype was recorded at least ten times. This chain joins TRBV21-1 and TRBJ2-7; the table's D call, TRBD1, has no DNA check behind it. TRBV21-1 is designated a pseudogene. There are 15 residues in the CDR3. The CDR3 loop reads CASSPMGQSSYEQYF. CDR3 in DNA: TGTGCCAGCAGCCCCATGGGACAGAGCTCCTACGAGCAGTACTTC.